What follows are 27 T cell receptor beta chains derived from one specimen sequenced in a study of shared clonotypes between healthy human individuals. Produced via immunoSEQ multiplex PCR; TCRdb's table is partial and in-frame only. Among about 640,000 clones listed, less than 80% were seen once. The material sequenced was memory CD4+ T cells sorted from blood. Described subset: CD45RA-negative fraction. The receptor source for this set is a woman in her twenties or thirties in good health.

This clone was seen only once. V gene TRBV7-2 combines with J gene TRBJ1-1; TRBD1 is a possible D gene (5 bases). CDR1 is SGHTA, CDR2 FQGNSA, per germline. Trimming stripped 4 bases from V and 1 base from J, with 10 bases between. This CDR3 region has 14 residues. DNA of the CDR3: TGTGCCAGCAGCTACCCCAGGGAGAACACTGAAGCTTTCTTT. This gives the protein CASSYPRENTEAFF.

This clone was seen only a few times. The chain carries TRBV10-1 and TRBJ1-3; D is unresolved. V was pared by 2 bases and J by 0 bases, with 11 bases between. The CDR3 has 16 amino acids. CDR1 and CDR2 (germline): WNHNN, SYGVQD (reference sequence). DNA for the CDR3: TGCGCCAGCAGTGAGAAGAAAAGGTTCTCTGGAAACACCATATATTTT. It encodes CASSEKKRFSGNTIYF.

The chain carries TRBV5-1 and TRBJ2-7; TRBD1 matches at 9 bases. Germline V CDR1 and CDR2: SGHRS, YFSETQ. V lost 2 bases and J lost 5; bases outside the gene matches: 5. The CDR3 sequence is 14 residues long. The CDR3 DNA sequence: TGCGCCAGCAGCTTAGGGACAGGGAGCCACGAGCAGTACTTC. It codes for CASSLGTGSHEQYF. Full variable domain (missing parts from reference TRBV5-1 and TRBJ2-7): KAGVTQTPRYLIKTRGQQVTLSCSPISGHRSVSWYQQTPGQGLQFLFEYFSETQRNKGNFPGRFSGRQFSNSRSEMNVSTLELGDSALYLCASSLGTGSHEQYFGPGTRLTVT.

The V call is TRBV15, the J call TRBJ2-5; a possible D gene is TRBD2 (6 bases). CDR1 and CDR2 from the germline V gene are LNHNV and YYDKDF (reference sequence). The CDR3 has 16 residues. The V end lost 0 bases, the J end lost 5 bases, and 16 bases lay between the germline ends. Written as DNA, the CDR3 is TGTGCCACCAGCAGAGATTTGGCGGGGAGGCTCGAGACCCAGTACTTC. The encoded protein is CATSRDLAGRLETQYF.

J is TRBJ2-5 and V is TRBV18; D is possibly TRBD2 (7 bases). The germline V gene has CDR1 KGHSH and CDR2 LQKENI. With 5 bases removed from V and 2 bases from J, the gap between germline ends came to 15 bases. The CDR3 loop spans 15 amino acids. The CDR3 sequence: CASSVGASGQETQYF. The CDR3 DNA reads TGTGCCAGCTCAGTGGGGGCTAGCGGTCAAGAGACCCAGTACTTC.

J is TRBJ2-7 and V is TRBV28; perhaps TRBD2 as D (7 bases). The V end was cut by 10 bases, the J end by 2 bases, with 21 bases between. This CDR3 has 15 residues. Germline CDR1 MDHEN, CDR2 SYDVKM. The CDR3 DNA follows: TGTGCCACCCGCCGGACTAGAGGGGGGGCCTACGAGCAGTACTTC. It translates to CATRRTRGGAYEQYF.

The V and J genes are TRBV28 and TRBJ1-5; D ambiguous. The CDR3 consists of 13 residues. The germline CDR1 and CDR2 sequences are MDHEN and SYDVKM. With 4 bases removed from V and 5 bases from J, the gap between germline ends came to 9 bases. The CDR3 region is CASSYNSYQPQHF. In DNA form, the CDR3 reads TGTGCCAGCAGTTATAACAGTTATCAGCCCCAGCATTTT. The variable domain in full, with the rest retrieved from reference TRBV28 and TRBJ1-5, is DVKVTQSSRYLVKRTGEKVFLECVQDMDHENMFWYRQDPGLGLRLIYFSYDVKMKEKGDIPEGYSVSREKKERFSLILESASTNQTSMYLCASSYNSYQPQHFGDGTRLSIL.

This clone occurred many times. This chain connects TRBV5-1 to TRBJ1-5; 7 bases line up with TRBD1. With 0 bases clipped from V and 0 bases from J, the junction kept 9 bases outside the gene matches. Germline CDR1 reads SGHRS; CDR2 reads YFSETQ. CDR3 length: 18 residues. CDR3 loop: CASSLGDRVGDSNQPQHF. The CDR3 DNA is TGCGCCAGCAGCTTGGGCGACAGGGTCGGGGATAGCAATCAGCCCCAGCATTTT.

The genes are TRBV29-1 and TRBJ2-1, with 14 bases matching TRBD2. Germline V gives CDR1 SQVTM, CDR2 ANQGSEA. The CDR3 covers 17 residues. V lost 7 bases to trimming and J lost 1 base; unmatched junction nucleotides: 9. The CDR3 bases are TGCAGCGCCAGACTAGCGGGAGGGCCTAGGTCCTACAATGAGCAGTTCTTC. This encodes CSARLAGGPRSYNEQFF.

The chain has TRBV14 and TRBJ1-1; D uncertain. The CDR3 is made up of 14 amino acids. Per the germline V gene, CDR1 is SGHDN and CDR2 is FVKESK. The V and J ends lost 0 bases and 4 bases respectively, with 9 bases between them. The CDR3 DNA is TGTGCCAGCAGCCAAGAAAGGATTCCCACTGAAGCTTTCTTT. As protein: CASSQERIPTEAFF.

CDR3 coding DNA: TGTGCCAGCAGTTTATGGGGGACAGGGAACTACGAGCAGTACTTC. The encoded protein is CASSLWGTGNYEQYF. The rearrangement joins TRBV28 to TRBJ2-7, with 9 bases matching TRBD1. Germline loops: CDR1 MDHEN, CDR2 SYDVKM. This CDR3 comprises 15 residues. Trimming removed 0 bases from V and 3 bases from J; junction bases left unmatched: 3.

This chain links TRBV29-1 with TRBJ2-1; 8 nucleotides match TRBD2. This CDR3 comprises 15 residues. V shed 3 bases and J 7 bases; nucleotides not matched to a gene: 11. Germline assignment: CDR1 SQVTM and CDR2 ANQGSEA. DNA of the CDR3: TGCAGCGTTGAGGGACGGACTAGCTCTTCGAATGAGCAGTTCTTC. It translates to CSVEGRTSSSNEQFF.

The chain carries TRBV5-4 and TRBJ2-1; 8 nucleotides align to TRBD2. This CDR3 is built from 12 residues. Trimming at V came to 4 bases and at J to 7 bases, leaving 1 base not matched to a gene. CDR1 SGHNT and CDR2 YYREEE come from the germline V gene (reference sequence). The CDR3 reads CASSPSGNEQFF. CDR3 DNA: TGTGCCAGCAGCCCTAGCGGGAATGAGCAGTTCTTC. The variable domain in full, completed from reference TRBV5-4 and TRBJ2-1, reads ETGVTQSPTHLIKTRGQQVTLRCSSQSGHNTVSWYQQALGQGPQFIFQYYREEENGRGNFPPRFSGLQFPNYSSELNVNALELDDSALYLCASSPSGNEQFFGPGTRLTVL.

V usage is TRBV29-1 and J usage is TRBJ2-5; possible D gene TRBD2, 6 bases. The CDR3 sequence is 13 residues long. CDR1 is SQVTM and CDR2 is ANQGSEA in the germline V gene. V shed 3 bases and J shed 5 bases, with 13 bases lying between them. CDR3 DNA: TGCAGCGTTGACGGGAGCAGATTGGAGACCCAGTACTTC. The encoded protein is CSVDGSRLETQYF.

The chain uses TRBV28 and TRBJ1-5; D perhaps matches TRBD1 (6 bases). The CDR3 consists of 13 residues. Per germline, CDR1 MDHEN and CDR2 SYDVKM. Trimming removed 7 bases from V and 4 bases from J, with 11 bases in between. The CDR3 reads CASKAGDNQPQHF. The CDR3 nucleotides are TGTGCCAGCAAGGCAGGGGATAATCAGCCCCAGCATTTT.

This clone was seen once. The chain couples TRBV9 to TRBJ2-7; D is unclear. This CDR3 is 14 amino acids long. The germline CDR1 and CDR2 sequences are SGDLS and YYNGEE. Between the trimmed V and J ends, which lost 0 bases and 2 bases, there was a span of 9 bases. The CDR3 sequence: CASSVDFSAYEQYF. CDR3 DNA sequence: TGTGCCAGCAGCGTAGATTTCTCAGCCTACGAGCAGTACTTC.

For this clone: This likely traces to a read error, being one base from a far larger clone. This sequence joins TRBV19 and TRBJ1-2; 9 nucleotides line up with TRBD1. This CDR3 is built from 14 residues. Germline V lookup: CDR1 LNHDA, CDR2 SQIVND (reference sequence). The CDR3, as DNA: TGTCCCAGTAGTCGACAGGGGGGAGACTATGGCTACACCTTC. Its translation is CPSSRQGGDYGYTF.

This chain links TRBV7-2 with TRBJ2-5; possibly TRBD2 for D (5 bases). The DNA end lines up better with TRBJ2-7; the J call may be wrong. The CDR3 runs to 15 residues. CDR1 is SGHTA and CDR2 is FQGNSA in the germline V gene. The CDR3 region has the DNA TGTGCCAGCAGCTTAGCGGCGAGCGGTTCCTACGAGCAGTACTTC. This translates into CASSLAASGSYEQYF.

This clone was seen a handful of times. At the DNA level, this CDR3 is encoded by other sequences in the same sample as well. This chain links TRBV2 with TRBJ1-2; no reliable D call. Trimming cost V 1 base and J 4 bases, with 4 bases left between them. This CDR3 region has 12 residues. The germline V gene has CDR1 SNHLY and CDR2 FYNNEI. CDR3 bases: TGTGCCAGCAGTGAAGGTGGCTATGGCTACACCTTC. Amino acid sequence: CASSEGGYGYTF.

With regard to this clone: The same CDR3 arises from other DNA sequences in this sample as well. The chain couples TRBV5-1 to TRBJ2-3; the D gene is possibly TRBD1 (5 bases). Trimming pared 4 bases from V and 0 bases from J, leaving 15 bases between. This CDR3 is 16 amino acids long. The V gene's germline CDR1 is SGHRS and CDR2 YFSETQ. The CDR3 nucleotides are TGCGCCAGCAGCCCCGGTGGGGCGCCTAGCACAGATACGCAGTATTTT. Translating it yields CASSPGGAPSTDTQYF.

The rearrangement links TRBV19 to TRBJ1-2; D gene ambiguous. CDR1 is LNHDA, CDR2 SQIVND, per germline (reference sequence). The CDR3 runs 14 residues. V was clipped by 9 bases and J by 2 bases, with 16 bases between them. The CDR3 region is CASQERNKNYGYTF. The CDR3 DNA is TGTGCCAGCCAGGAACGGAACAAAAACTATGGCTACACCTTC.

The rearrangement links TRBV4-1 to TRBJ2-5; 11 nucleotides line up with TRBD1. The CDR3 covers 17 residues. Germline assignment: CDR1 MGHRA and CDR2 YSYEKL. J gave up 4 bases and V 6 bases, and 13 bases lay outside the gene matches. The CDR3 reads CASSLTGTGGFGETQYF. The CDR3 DNA is TGCGCCAGCAGTCTTACCGGGACAGGGGGTTTCGGAGAGACCCAGTACTTC.

There are many counts of this clone. The chain employs TRBV7-9 and TRBJ1-5, with D possibly TRBD1 on 5 matching bases. Germline-derived CDR1 and CDR2 are SEHNR and FQNEAQ (reference sequence). The V and J ends lost 1 base and 5 bases respectively, with 9 bases between them. This CDR3 has 14 residues. Here the CDR3 reads CASSLEQGYQPQHF. The DNA for the CDR3 is TGTGCCAGCAGCTTAGAGCAGGGCTATCAGCCCCAGCATTTT.

The CDR3: CASSLTGSGWTDTQYF. CDR3 bases: TGTGCCAGCAGCTTAACGGGGAGTGGATGGACAGATACGCAGTATTTT. This chain uses TRBV11-2 with TRBJ2-3, with a possible D match to TRBD2 (5 bases). V was cut by 2 bases and J by 3 bases, with 15 bases left in between. This CDR3 comprises 16 residues. Per the germline V gene, CDR1 is SGHAT and CDR2 is FQNNGV.

The chain combines TRBV28 with TRBJ1-2, with TRBD1 matching 8 bases. This CDR3 has 15 residues. Germline V gene lookup returns CDR1 MDHEN and CDR2 SYDVKM. The V and J ends lost 8 bases and 6 bases, in that order; junction bases with no gene match: 14. As DNA, the CDR3 is TGTGCCAGCTCTATGAGCAGGGGGCGTCATAATGGCTACACCTTC. Encoded protein: CASSMSRGRHNGYTF.

The chain has TRBV5-1 and TRBJ2-3; the D gene is possibly TRBD1 (6 bases). Germline assignment: CDR1 SGHRS and CDR2 YFSETQ. This CDR3 is 15 amino acids long. The V end lost 5 bases, the J end lost 3 bases, and 16 bases lay between the germline ends. The CDR3 DNA sequence: TGCGCCAGCAGTCTACAGGGTAAAAGGACAGATACGCAGTATTTT. Amino acid sequence: CASSLQGKRTDTQYF.

The V and J genes are TRBV28 and TRBJ1-5, with TRBD1 as a possible D gene (5 bases). Trimming removed 7 bases at V and 6 bases at J, with 19 bases between. The CDR3 has 15 amino acids. Germline V CDR1 and CDR2: MDHEN, SYDVKM. CDR3 loop: CASTQHLRGIQPQHF. The DNA for the CDR3 is TGTGCCAGCACACAGCACCTCCGGGGGATTCAGCCCCAGCATTTT.